These T cell receptor beta chains were read from a single sample in a study of cytomegalovirus exposure and HLA in healthy donors. The table came from immunoSEQ multiplex PCR; TCRdb's copy has only in-frame clones and leaves some out. The sample records 85,000 to 130,000 clones, around 82% being singletons. The specimen was PBMCs. These receptors were obtained from a woman aged 45-65 years in good health and CMV-seropositive. Both conserved end residues are trimmed from each CDR3. Fields, in order: V gene, clone size, CDR3 protein. Where a row states a size, it is once, few, many or the class of an expanded clone; other rows omit it.

v_call: TRBV7-9
clone_size: -
cdr3_aa: ASSLTSGGAGEQF

v_call: TRBV4-2
clone_size: -
cdr3_aa: ASSQEGRPGVETQY

v_call: TRBV12-5
clone_size: -
cdr3_aa: ASGPNGGGVDSPLH

v_call: TRBV6-5
clone_size: -
cdr3_aa: ASGTGDQPQH

v_call: TRBV6-1
clone_size: -
cdr3_aa: ASRSGQSITDTQY

v_call: TRBV6-4
clone_size: few
cdr3_aa: ASCAAPGVDGYT

v_call: TRBV2
clone_size: -
cdr3_aa: ASSEVGGPDNSPLH

v_call: TRBV5-4
clone_size: -
cdr3_aa: ASSSLDRGYYSNQPQH

v_call: TRBV6-1
clone_size: -
cdr3_aa: ASSEYLGHIVGQPQH

v_call: TRBV6-1
clone_size: few
cdr3_aa: ASTQGAEAF

v_call: TRBV30
clone_size: -
cdr3_aa: AWRSGGATGELF

v_call: TRBV5-1
clone_size: -
cdr3_aa: ASSLSGTSAETQY

v_call: TRBV6-5
clone_size: -
cdr3_aa: ASSSRRTDNYGYT

v_call: TRBV11-2
clone_size: -
cdr3_aa: ASSFSTANTGELF

v_call: TRBV5-1
clone_size: -
cdr3_aa: ASSPGIYEQY

v_call: TRBV7-9
clone_size: -
cdr3_aa: ASSSQGSTEAF

v_call: TRBV6-5
clone_size: -
cdr3_aa: ASTGIQNTEAF

v_call: TRBV13
clone_size: -
cdr3_aa: ASSLEGQGHYEQY

v_call: TRBV30
clone_size: few
cdr3_aa: ACGRGAF

v_call: TRBV5-1
clone_size: -
cdr3_aa: ASSFLAEGSGELF

v_call: TRBV7-3
clone_size: -
cdr3_aa: ASSLSGGVEQY

v_call: TRBV9
clone_size: -
cdr3_aa: ASSVESVGGAPDTQY

v_call: TRBV6-5
clone_size: -
cdr3_aa: ASSYSRGRGAGELF

v_call: TRBV7-9
clone_size: -
cdr3_aa: ASSLNQAPYT

v_call: TRBV18
clone_size: -
cdr3_aa: ASRTGELSNQPQH

v_call: TRBV5-6
clone_size: -
cdr3_aa: ASSLLPGVGTGELF

v_call: TRBV18
clone_size: once
cdr3_aa: ASSPPSRLSSYEQY

v_call: TRBV19
clone_size: -
cdr3_aa: ASSMTQGYTEAF

v_call: TRBV11-1
clone_size: -
cdr3_aa: ASSLAGTRRETQY

v_call: TRBV7-9
clone_size: -
cdr3_aa: SSSLTYEQY

v_call: TRBV10-3
clone_size: -
cdr3_aa: AISGQGSGSRNEQF

v_call: TRBV19
clone_size: few
cdr3_aa: ASSTTDSLNTEAF